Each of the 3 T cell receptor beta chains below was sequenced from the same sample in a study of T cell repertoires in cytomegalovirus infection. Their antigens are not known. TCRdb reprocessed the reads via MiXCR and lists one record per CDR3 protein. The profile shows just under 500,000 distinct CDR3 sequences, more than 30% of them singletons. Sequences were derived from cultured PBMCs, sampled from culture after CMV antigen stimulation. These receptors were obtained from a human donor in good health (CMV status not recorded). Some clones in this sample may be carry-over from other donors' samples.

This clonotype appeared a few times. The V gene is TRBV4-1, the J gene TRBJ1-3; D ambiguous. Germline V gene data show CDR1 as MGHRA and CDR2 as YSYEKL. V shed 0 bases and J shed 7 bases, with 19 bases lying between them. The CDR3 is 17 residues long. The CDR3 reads CASSQDSQVPQSNTIYF. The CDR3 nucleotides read TGCGCCAGCAGCCAAGATTCGCAGGTTCCACAAAGTAACACCATATATTTT.

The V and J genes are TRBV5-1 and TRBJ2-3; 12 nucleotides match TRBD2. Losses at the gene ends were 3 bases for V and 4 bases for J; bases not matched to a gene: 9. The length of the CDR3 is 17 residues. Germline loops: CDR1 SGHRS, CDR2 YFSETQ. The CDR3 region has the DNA TGCGCCAGCAGCTCCTCGACTAGCGGGAGAAGGGCAGATACGCAGTATTTT. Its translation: CASSSSTSGRRADTQYF.

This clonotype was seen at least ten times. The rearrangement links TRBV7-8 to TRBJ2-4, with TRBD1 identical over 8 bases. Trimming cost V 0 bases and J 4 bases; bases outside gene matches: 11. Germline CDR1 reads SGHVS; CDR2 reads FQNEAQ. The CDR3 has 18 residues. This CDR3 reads CASSLADRGEIGKNIQYF. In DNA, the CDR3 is TGTGCCAGCAGCTTAGCTGACAGGGGTGAAATAGGGAAAAACATTCAGTACTTC.